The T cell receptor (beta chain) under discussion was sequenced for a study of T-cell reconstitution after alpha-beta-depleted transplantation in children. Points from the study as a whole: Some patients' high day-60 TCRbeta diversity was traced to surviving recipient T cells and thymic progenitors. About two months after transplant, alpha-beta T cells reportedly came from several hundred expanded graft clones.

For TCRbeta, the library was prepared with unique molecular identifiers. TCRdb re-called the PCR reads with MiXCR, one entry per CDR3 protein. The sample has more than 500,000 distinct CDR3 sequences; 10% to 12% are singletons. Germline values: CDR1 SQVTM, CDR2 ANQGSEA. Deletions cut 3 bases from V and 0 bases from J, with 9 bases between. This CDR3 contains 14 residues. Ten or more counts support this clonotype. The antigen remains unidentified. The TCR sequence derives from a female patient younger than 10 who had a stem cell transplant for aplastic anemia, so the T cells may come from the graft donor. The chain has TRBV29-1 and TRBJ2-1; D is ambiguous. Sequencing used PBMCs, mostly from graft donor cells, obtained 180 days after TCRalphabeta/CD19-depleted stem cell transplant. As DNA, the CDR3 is TGCAGCGTTGACAGCTCCCTCTCCTACAATGAGCAGTTCTTC. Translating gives CSVDSSLSYNEQFF.